Listed below are T cell receptor beta chains from one sample, sequenced in a study of cytomegalovirus exposure and HLA in healthy donors. Assay used: immunoSEQ multiplex PCR; TCRdb lists only in-frame clones, some missing. In the table there are about 110,000 clones, around 83% of which are singletons. The sequencing input was PBMCs. Every receptor here comes from a woman aged 60 to 75 in good health and CMV-seropositive. Both conserved end residues are part of each CDR3. D genes are given only for firm matches. Not all rows give a size; the values are once, few, many and, for expanded clones, a class.

d_call,v_call,j_call,clone_size,cdr3_nt,cdr3_aa
.,TRBV29-1,TRBJ1-2,.,TGCAGCGTTAGGACTTCCACTTGGGGCTACACCTTC,CSVRTSTWGYTF
.,TRBV5-1,TRBJ2-5,once,TGCGCCAGCAGCTTGGGGGCAGGGCGAGAGACCCAGTACTTC,CASSLGAGRETQYF
.,TRBV6-1,TRBJ2-4,.,TGTGCCAGCAGTTGGGGGGGGGCGGGCAAAAACATTCAGTACTTC,CASSWGGAGKNIQYF
.,TRBV13,TRBJ2-1,.,TGTGCCAGCAGCTTAGCGATGGGAGAGTCCTACAATGAGCAGTTCTTC,CASSLAMGESYNEQFF
TRBD1,TRBV18,TRBJ1-2,.,TGTGCCAGCTCACCGACAGGGGGCCCTAACTATGGCTACACCTTC,CASSPTGGPNYGYTF
.,TRBV18,TRBJ1-1,.,TGTGCCAGCTCACCATTTGAGGGTGAAGCTTTCTTT,CASSPFEGEAFF
TRBD2,TRBV6-1,TRBJ2-3,.,TGTGCCAGCAGTGTGGCTAGCGGGAGGGCCCTGGCAGATACGCAGTATTTT,CASSVASGRALADTQYF
TRBD2,TRBV2,TRBJ2-7,few,TGTGCCAGCAGACAAACTAGCGGGAACTACGAGCAGTACTTC,CASRQTSGNYEQYF
TRBD1,TRBV6-1,TRBJ1-2,.,TGTGCCAGCCTACAGGGGGTCGTCAATGGCTACACCTTC,CASLQGVVNGYTF
TRBD1,TRBV9,TRBJ1-6,.,TGTGCCAGCAGCTCTAGGGGGACAGGGGTTAATTCACCCCTCCACTTT,CASSSRGTGVNSPLHF